This TCR beta chain emerged from a study of human T cells and chemical hapten exposure. The time point here: patch test 1, 2 weeks after DPC sensitization. Described treatment: therapeutic diphenylcyclopropenone sensitization with weekly scalp DPC. TCRdb re-called the RACE reads through MiXCR, storing one row per CDR3 protein. The sample consists of more than 65,000 distinct CDR3 sequences, 10% of them appearing once. The CDR3 covers 17 residues. V dropped 5 bases and J dropped 2 bases, with 23 bases sitting between them. Germline-derived CDR1 and CDR2 are DFQATT and SNEGSKA (reference sequence). The chain employs TRBV20-1 and TRBJ2-3; unclear D gene. This TCR was recovered from a woman aged 45-60 years with alopecia areata. Some clones in this sample may be carry-over from other donors' samples. Sequenced here: whole blood, sampled in connection with sensitization to the hapten diphenylcyclopropenone (DPC). The CDR3 loop reads CSALRKATSAPTDTQYF. The CDR3 region has the DNA TGCAGTGCTCTTCGAAAGGCTACCTCTGCGCCCACAGATACGCAGTATTTT.